One TCR beta chain is described in this entry. What it recognizes is unknown. The germline V gene encodes CDR1 SQVTM and CDR2 ANQGSEA. V was trimmed by 4 bases and J by 3 bases, leaving 13 bases between them. The CDR3 has 13 residues. TCRdb called the 5' RACE reads again in MiXCR, with one record for every CDR3 protein. The sample records some 590,000 distinct CDR3 sequences, 9.6% being singletons. This entry is derived from a study of identical twins. The study, taken as a whole, reports: Out-of-frame beta sequences exhibited a weaker degree of excess twin sharing. Abundant beta clonotypes from cord blood had fewer insertions, unlike memory repertoires, which showed none.

Everyone who donated was a healthy Caucasian. Another study also made use of these data, one on yellow fever vaccine responses in identical twins.

What was sequenced was PBMCs. The sequence came from a woman under 30 in good health. The chain joins TRBV29-1 to TRBJ2-7; perhaps TRBD1 as D (5 bases). The CDR3 sequence is CSVGSGRDYEQYF. CDR3 nucleotide sequence: TGCAGCGTTGGGTCGGGCAGGGACTACGAGCAGTACTTC.